These 25 T cell receptor beta chains came from one sample sequenced in a study of cytomegalovirus exposure and HLA in healthy donors. It was with 60 Vbeta and 13 Jbeta primers that the PCR ran. Data came from immunoSEQ multiplex PCR; TCRdb stores just in-frame clones and leaves some out. The profile shows around 130,000 clones, approximately 67% of them singletons. Sequencing was carried out using PBMCs. The receptor set was obtained from an older woman in good health and CMV-seronegative.

This clone was recorded once. The chain links TRBV18 to TRBJ2-7, with D maybe TRBD1 (6 bases). CDR3 size: 14 residues. Germline assignment: CDR1 KGHSH and CDR2 LQKENI. V shed 6 bases and J shed 3 bases, with 15 bases lying between them. DNA for the CDR3: TGTGCCAGCTCGCCTAACAGGGCGGTCTACGAGCAGTACTTC. Encoded protein: CASSPNRAVYEQYF.

The chain links TRBV5-1 to TRBJ1-3; D uncertain. V lost 2 bases and J 0 bases, leaving 6 bases between the germline ends. This CDR3 comprises 14 residues. Germline V gene data show CDR1 as SGHRS and CDR2 as YFSETQ. The CDR3 sequence: CASSFTDSGNTIYF. CDR3 coding DNA: TGCGCCAGCAGCTTCACAGACTCTGGAAACACCATATATTTT.

This clone has a handful of counts. The rearrangement joins TRBV7-9 to TRBJ1-2; 7 bases fit TRBD1. CDR1 and CDR2 (germline): SEHNR, FQNEAQ (reference sequence). The trim removed 3 bases at V and 6 bases at J, leaving 1 base unmatched. This CDR3 spans 12 amino acids. The CDR3 sequence is CASSFDRDGYTF. The CDR3 DNA reads TGTGCCAGCAGCTTCGACAGGGATGGCTACACCTTC. Complete variable domain (other parts from reference TRBV7-9 and TRBJ1-2): DTGVSQNPRHKITKRGQNVTFRCDPISEHNRLYWYRQTLGQGPEFLTYFQNEAQLEKSRLLSDRFSAERPKGSFSTLEIQRTEQGDSAMYLCASSFDRDGYTFGSGTRLTVV.

This clone was picked up one time. The V gene is TRBV11-1, the J gene TRBJ1-2, with 7 bases matching TRBD1. Germline V gene data show CDR1 as SGHAT and CDR2 as FQDESV (reference sequence). CDR3 size: 13 residues. With 8 bases clipped from V and 3 bases from J, the junction kept 6 bases outside the gene matches. CDR3 nucleotide sequence: TGTGCCAGCGAGAAAGGGGGCGACTATGGCTACACCTTC. Translating it yields CASEKGGDYGYTF.

This clone turned up a few times. This sequence joins TRBV9 and TRBJ2-2; D possibly corresponds to TRBD2 (5 bases). The germline CDR1 and CDR2 sequences are SGDLS and YYNGEE. CDR3 length: 13 amino acids. The germline V and J ends were trimmed by 0 bases and 5 bases, with 5 bases remaining between them. CDR3 coding DNA: TGTGCCAGCAGCGTAGCGGGAACCGGGGAGCTGTTTTTT. This codes for CASSVAGTGELFF. Full variable domain (missing parts from reference TRBV9 and TRBJ2-2): DSGVTQTPKHLITATGQRVTLRCSPRSGDLSVYWYQQSLDQGLQFLIQYYNGEERAKGNILERFSAQQFPDLHSELNLSSLELGDSALYFCASSVAGTGELFFGEGSRLTVL.

This sequence joins TRBV19 and TRBJ2-3, with TRBD1 identical over 7 bases. The CDR3 runs 17 residues. Germline CDR1 LNHDA, CDR2 SQIVND (reference sequence). V shed 3 bases and J 0 bases; nucleotides not matched to a gene: 9. The CDR3 sequence: CASSMLGGPASTDTQYF. The CDR3 DNA is TGTGCCAGTAGTATGCTAGGGGGCCCTGCTAGCACAGATACGCAGTATTTT.

V is TRBV9 and J is TRBJ2-3; 12 bases fit TRBD2. V shed 4 bases and J 4 bases; nucleotides not matched to a gene: 7. The CDR3 has 16 residues. From germline, CDR1 is SGDLS and CDR2 YYNGEE. The CDR3 loop is CASSTTSGGLADTQYF. CDR3 DNA sequence: TGTGCCAGCAGCACAACTAGCGGGGGGCTGGCAGATACGCAGTATTTT.

The chain combines TRBV5-6 with TRBJ1-2; 7 bases are shared with TRBD1. CDR1 is SGHDT, CDR2 YYEEEE, per germline. The CDR3 contains 14 residues. The J segment lost 4 bases and the V segment lost 0 bases, leaving 3 bases of the junction unmatched. In DNA, the CDR3 is TGTGCCAGCAGCTTGGACAGGGGAAGCTATGGCTACACCTTC. The encoded protein is CASSLDRGSYGYTF.

The rearrangement uses TRBV4-3 and TRBJ2-7, with D possibly TRBD2 on 6 matching bases. This CDR3 region has 14 residues. From germline, CDR1 is LGHNA and CDR2 YSLEER. V gave up 4 bases and J gave up 4 bases, with 14 bases separating them. The CDR3 reads CASSRGVQLYEQYF. The CDR3 bases are TGCGCCAGCAGCCGGGGGGTGCAGCTATACGAGCAGTACTTC.

There are a few counts of this clone. V and J are TRBV7-9 and TRBJ2-2; a weak D match, TRBD2 (5 bases). The CDR3 is 18 amino acids. With 4 bases removed from V and 3 bases from J, the gap between germline ends came to 21 bases. Germline V gene data show CDR1 as SEHNR and CDR2 as FQNEAQ (reference sequence). The CDR3 protein is CASSSAPAFSGDTGELFF. CDR3 nucleotides: TGTGCCAGCAGCTCTGCCCCGGCTTTTTCCGGGGACACCGGGGAGCTGTTTTTT.

This clone was detected only a few times. This chain links TRBV11-2 with TRBJ2-7, with TRBD2 matching over 7 bases. V lost 5 bases and J lost 3; bases outside the gene matches: 7. This CDR3 comprises 14 residues. Germline values: CDR1 SGHAT, CDR2 FQNNGV. CDR3 region: CASSEGSGNYEQYF. For the CDR3, the DNA is TGTGCCAGCAGCGAGGGGAGCGGGAACTACGAGCAGTACTTC.

This clone has a single count. This chain joins TRBV19 and TRBJ2-1; 10 positions agree with TRBD2. The CDR3 loop spans 18 amino acids. V shed 5 bases and J 5 bases; nucleotides not matched to a gene: 15. Looked up from germline, CDR1 is LNHDA and CDR2 is SQIVND (reference sequence). The CDR3 region has the DNA TGTGCCAGTAGTTTAACCGGGACTAGCGCAATCCAAAACAATGAGCAGTTCTTC. This sequence encodes CASSLTGTSAIQNNEQFF.

The chain is built from TRBV7-5 and TRBJ1-1; the table gives TRBD1 as D, unverified against the DNA. TRBV7-5 represents a pseudogene. The CDR3 has 17 residues. The CDR3 DNA sequence: TGTGTCAGAAGCTTAGGGAACAGGGGATGGGGAAACACTGAAGCTTTCTTT. Its translation: CVRSLGNRGWGNTEAFF.

The J gene is TRBJ1-1, the V gene TRBV5-1; maybe TRBD1 (5 bases). In germline, CDR1 is SGHRS, CDR2 YFSETQ. V was pared by 7 bases and J by 0 bases, with 10 bases between. This CDR3 is 13 amino acids long. CDR3 loop: CASRGWMNTEAFF. CDR3 bases: TGCGCCAGCCGGGGGTGGATGAACACTGAAGCTTTCTTT.

This clone was observed a few times. This chain connects TRBV5-1 to TRBJ2-5; TRBD2 matches 8 bases. With 5 bases clipped from V and 4 bases from J, the junction kept 7 bases outside the gene matches. Germline CDR1 reads SGHRS; CDR2 reads YFSETQ. The CDR3 contains 14 residues. CDR3 nucleotides: TGCGCCAGCAGGTTAGGACTAGCCGGAGAGACCCAGTACTTC. It encodes CASRLGLAGETQYF. The full variable domain, its missing parts supplied by reference TRBV5-1 and TRBJ2-5, is KAGVTQTPRYLIKTRGQQVTLSCSPISGHRSVSWYQQTPGQGLQFLFEYFSETQRNKGNFPGRFSGRQFSNSRSEMNVSTLELGDSALYLCASRLGLAGETQYFGPGTRLLVL.

The chain has TRBV7-9 and TRBJ2-5; 8 bases agree with TRBD1. This CDR3 spans 15 amino acids. The V gene end was trimmed by 4 bases and the J gene end by 5 bases; junction bases not matched to a gene: 9. The germline gives CDR1 SEHNR, CDR2 FQNEAQ (reference sequence). The CDR3 DNA reads as TGTGCCAGCAGCTCAGGACAGGGCAGCCGGGAGACCCAGTACTTC. Translation gives CASSSGQGSRETQYF.

The chain recombines TRBV5-4 with TRBJ2-3; 7 nucleotides line up with TRBD2. Germline lookup yields CDR1 SGHNT and CDR2 YYREEE (reference sequence). Trimming removed 2 bases from V and 2 bases from J; junction bases left unmatched: 5. The CDR3 runs 15 residues. The CDR3 coding sequence is TGTGCCAGCAGCTTTGGGGGGGGGAACACAGATACGCAGTATTTT. Amino acid sequence: CASSFGGGNTDTQYF.

The V gene is TRBV7-2, the J gene TRBJ2-2; D uncertain. Per the germline V gene, CDR1 is SGHTA and CDR2 is FQGNSA. This CDR3 is 14 amino acids long. The ends were cut back, 2 bases at V and 6 bases at J, with 10 bases in the middle. CDR3 loop: CASSLITIAGELFF. CDR3 in DNA: TGTGCCAGCAGCTTAATTACGATAGCCGGGGAGCTGTTTTTT.

The rearrangement uses TRBV14 and TRBJ1-1; TRBD1 might be the D (5 bases). With 0 bases removed from V and 4 bases from J, the gap between germline ends came to 12 bases. The CDR3 runs to 15 residues. Germline lookup yields CDR1 SGHDN and CDR2 FVKESK. Here the CDR3 DNA reads TGTGCCAGCAGCCAAGATAACAGGAGAGGCACTGAAGCTTTCTTT. Encoded protein: CASSQDNRRGTEAFF.

With regard to this clone: This sample includes further DNA sequences coding for the same CDR3. The J gene is TRBJ2-7, the V gene TRBV6-6, with D possibly being TRBD2 (5 bases). Germline V gene sequence: CDR1 MNHNY, CDR2 SVGAGI (reference sequence). V was clipped by 2 bases and J by 7 bases, with 6 bases between them. The CDR3 runs 11 residues. CDR3 in amino acids: CASSYEREQYF. The CDR3 nucleotides read TGTGCCAGCAGTTACGAGCGGGAGCAGTACTTC.

This chain connects TRBV7-2 to TRBJ1-2, with TRBD1 matching 9 bases. The CDR3 extends over 15 amino acids. The V and J ends lost 2 bases and 4 bases, in that order; junction bases with no gene match: 5. The germline V gene has CDR1 SGHTA and CDR2 FQGNSA. CDR3 DNA sequence: TGTGCCAGCAGCTTAACAGGGGGCATGGGCTATGGCTACACCTTC. Amino acid sequence: CASSLTGGMGYGYTF.

CDR3 loop: CASSEPRALGRETQYF. The CDR3 DNA follows: TGTGCCAGCAGTGAGCCAAGGGCACTAGGCCGGGAGACCCAGTACTTC. V usage is TRBV6-1 and J usage is TRBJ2-5; D perhaps matches TRBD2 (5 bases). The germline V and J ends were trimmed by 3 bases and 5 bases, with 19 bases remaining between them. The CDR3 runs to 16 residues. Germline V CDR1 and CDR2: MNHNS, SASEGT.

The chain links TRBV6-1 to TRBJ1-4; D is uncertain. The CDR3 is 14 residues long. CDR1 is MNHNS and CDR2 is SASEGT in the germline V gene. The V gene lost 5 bases and the J gene lost 2 bases, with 9 bases spanning the gap. The CDR3 bases are TGTGCCAGCAGTTTATTGCGGACTAATGAAAAACTGTTTTTT. Amino acid sequence: CASSLLRTNEKLFF.

This chain connects TRBV21-1 to TRBJ2-7; no DNA check was done on the table's D call, TRBD2. TRBV21-1 is an annotated pseudogene. The CDR3 sequence is 16 residues long. CDR3 protein: CASSKRNQGGQGEQYF. The CDR3 bases are TGTGCCAGCAGCAAAAGAAATCAGGGAGGGCAGGGCGAGCAGTACTTC.

This clone was recorded once. The rearrangement links TRBV4-3 to TRBJ1-6, with a weak D call TRBD1 (6 bases). Germline V gene data show CDR1 as LGHNA and CDR2 as YSLEER. The CDR3 consists of 15 residues. Trimming took off 0 bases at V and 10 bases at J, with 13 bases between the two ends. This CDR3 reads CASSQDWGLGSPLHF. For the CDR3, the DNA is TGCGCCAGCAGCCAAGATTGGGGGCTGGGGTCACCCCTCCACTTT.